This entry lists 11 T cell receptor beta chains sequenced from one sample in a study of glioma-infiltrating T cells after dendritic cell vaccination (TCRdb year 2016). The library was obtained by the immunoSEQ multiplex PCR assay. TCRdb limited this immuneACCESS table to in-frame rearrangements with V and J called. A share of clones is missing; checked studies link under half to unresolved V genes, and the rest is unexplained. The sample records tens of thousands of clones, approximately 81% of which are singletons. The ten largest clonotypes hold around 3% of the sample. Sample: blood, taken before dendritic cell vaccination. The receptor source for this set is a human donor with glioblastoma.

The chain has TRBV6-5 and TRBJ2-4; no definite D call. Germline assignment: CDR1 MNHEY and CDR2 SVGAGI. The CDR3 runs 13 residues. V was trimmed by 6 bases and J by 9 bases, leaving 15 bases between them. The CDR3 is CASRLTEQTIQYF. CDR3 bases: TGTGCCAGCAGGCTGACGGAGCAAACCATTCAGTACTTC.

This clone was detected only a few times. The rearrangement joins TRBV6-6 to TRBJ2-7; 7 positions agree with TRBD2. Germline CDR1 is MNHNY and CDR2 is SVGAGI (reference sequence). V lost 2 bases to trimming and J lost 5 bases; unmatched junction nucleotides: 9. CDR3 length: 15 residues. CDR3 in amino acids: CASSYGASGLNEQYF. Here the CDR3 DNA reads TGTGCCAGCAGTTACGGGGCTAGCGGTCTAAACGAGCAGTACTTC.

This clone was seen only a few times. The chain uses TRBV5-1 and TRBJ1-1; 9 nucleotides agree with TRBD1. This CDR3 contains 18 residues. Unmatched junction bases numbered 13, after V lost 0 bases and J lost 4 bases. Germline lookup yields CDR1 SGHRS and CDR2 YFSETQ. This CDR3 is CASSLERTGDLGGTEAFF. DNA for the CDR3: TGCGCCAGCAGCTTGGAGAGGACAGGGGACCTCGGGGGCACTGAAGCTTTCTTT.

This chain's CDR3 is CASSKGTGGAHYGYTF. CDR3 sequence (DNA): TGTGCCAGTAGTAAAGGGACAGGGGGCGCCCACTATGGCTACACCTTC. The gene calls are TRBV19 and TRBJ1-2; 12 nucleotides line up with TRBD1. The CDR3 loop spans 16 amino acids. Germline V gene sequence: CDR1 LNHDA, CDR2 SQIVND (reference sequence). J lost 3 bases, V lost 4 bases, and 6 bases had no gene match.

This chain uses TRBV5-4 with TRBJ2-5; D remains ambiguous. Germline CDR1 is SGHNT and CDR2 is YYREEE (reference sequence). Trimming removed 0 bases from V and 1 base from J, with 7 bases in between. This CDR3 has 14 residues. The DNA of the CDR3 is TGTGCCAGCAGCTTGGGCTGGGCCCAAGAGACCCAGTACTTC. Translating gives CASSLGWAQETQYF. Full variable domain (missing parts from reference TRBV5-4 and TRBJ2-5): ETGVTQSPTHLIKTRGQQVTLRCSSQSGHNTVSWYQQALGQGPQFIFQYYREEENGRGNFPPRFSGLQFPNYSSELNVNALELDDSALYLCASSLGWAQETQYFGPGTRLLVL.

This rearrangement joins TRBV7-6 to TRBJ2-7; the match to TRBD1 covers 7 bases. V shed 3 bases and J 6 bases; nucleotides not matched to a gene: 5. Per germline, CDR1 SGHVS and CDR2 FNYEAQ. The CDR3 runs to 13 residues. This CDR3 reads CASSFEGAGEQYF. CDR3 nucleotides: TGTGCCAGCAGCTTTGAGGGGGCGGGCGAGCAGTACTTC.

The chain employs TRBV27 and TRBJ1-1; no clear D gene. V was clipped by 5 bases and J by 10 bases, with 17 bases between them. The CDR3 is 13 residues long. The germline V gene encodes CDR1 MNHEY and CDR2 SMNVEV (reference sequence). The chain's CDR3 is CASSRTELSIAFF. CDR3 DNA sequence: TGTGCCAGCAGTCGAACAGAGCTCTCAATAGCTTTCTTT.

The chain is built from TRBV4-1 and TRBJ2-7, with 10 bases fitting TRBD2. The CDR3 extends over 18 amino acids. Unmatched junction bases numbered 15, after V lost 5 bases and J lost 2 bases. Per the germline V gene, CDR1 is MGHRA and CDR2 is YSYEKL. The CDR3 coding sequence is TGCGCCAGCAGCGAAACCCCTCCGCGGACTAGCGGAGCCTACGAGCAGTACTTC. Its translation: CASSETPPRTSGAYEQYF.

The gene calls are TRBV7-9 and TRBJ2-7, with a tentative D call TRBD1 (5 bases). CDR1 and CDR2 (germline): SEHNR, FQNEAQ (reference sequence). Trimming took 5 bases from V and 2 from J, leaving 13 bases between them. CDR3 length: 14 residues. This CDR3 is CASSPDRQPYEQYF. In DNA form, the CDR3 reads TGTGCCAGCAGCCCAGACAGACAGCCCTACGAGCAGTACTTC.

V gene TRBV7-6 combines with J gene TRBJ1-2; D is ambiguous. CDR3 length: 16 residues. Trimming removed 5 bases at V and 8 bases at J, with 24 bases between. CDR1 and CDR2 (germline): SGHVS, FNYEAQ. The CDR3 is CASSQLMWTETGGYTF. The CDR3 nucleotides read TGTGCCAGCAGCCAATTGATGTGGACTGAGACGGGGGGCTACACCTTC. The full variable domain, in which reference TRBV7-6 and TRBJ1-2 provide the parts outside the CDR3, is GAGVSQSPRYKVTKRGQDVALRCDPISGHVSLYWYRQALGQGPEFLTYFNYEAQQDKSGLPNDRFSAERPEGSISTLTIQRTEQRDSAMYRCASSQLMWTETGGYTFGSGTRLTVV.

This chain joins TRBV7-9 and TRBJ2-7, with TRBD1 identical over 7 bases. Germline V gives CDR1 SEHNR, CDR2 FQNEAQ (reference sequence). CDR3 length: 14 amino acids. Losses at the gene ends were 5 bases for V and 2 bases for J; bases not matched to a gene: 6. The CDR3 region has the DNA TGTGCCAGCAGCCCCGGACAGGCAACCTACGAGCAGTACTTC. Translation: CASSPGQATYEQYF.